The following is a T cell receptor (beta chain) sequence with its context. What it binds is unknown. The data originate from a study of cytomegalovirus exposure and HLA in healthy donors. The wider study: Earlier findings included 90 million to 120 million unique TCR beta sequences obtained from about 180 million T cells. Study-level findings and limits: Accurate prediction of HLA-A and HLA-B alleles (for most subjects) was reportedly achieved from TCR beta sequences.

With 60 Vbeta and 13 Jbeta primers, the PCR was carried out. The table came from immunoSEQ multiplex PCR; TCRdb's copy has only in-frame clones and leaves some out. The data show 150,000 to 160,000 clones, about 80% seen once. Deletions cut 2 bases from V and 0 bases from J, with 14 bases between. CDR1 is LNHDA, CDR2 SQIVND, per germline (reference sequence). The length of the CDR3 is 17 residues. The chain combines TRBV19 with TRBJ1-3; tentative D call: TRBD1 (6 bases). The sequence derives from a man aged 25 to 40 in good health and CMV-seropositive. The sample consisted of PBMCs. CDR3 coding DNA: TGTGCCAGTAGTATATTGTGGGACACAAGCTCTGGAAACACCATATATTTT. Translation gives CASSILWDTSSGNTIYF.